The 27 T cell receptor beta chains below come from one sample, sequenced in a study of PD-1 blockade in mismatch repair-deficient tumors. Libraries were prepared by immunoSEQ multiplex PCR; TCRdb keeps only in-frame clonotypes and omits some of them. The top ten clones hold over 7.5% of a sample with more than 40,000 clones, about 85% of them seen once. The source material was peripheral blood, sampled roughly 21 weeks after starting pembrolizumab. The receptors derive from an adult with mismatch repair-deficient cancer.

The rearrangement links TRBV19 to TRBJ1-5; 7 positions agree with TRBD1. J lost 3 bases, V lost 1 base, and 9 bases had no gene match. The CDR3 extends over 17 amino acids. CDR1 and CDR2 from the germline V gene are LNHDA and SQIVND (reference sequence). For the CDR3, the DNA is TGTGCCAGTAGTATAGGTAAGACAGGGACTCACAATCAGCCCCAGCATTTT. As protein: CASSIGKTGTHNQPQHF.

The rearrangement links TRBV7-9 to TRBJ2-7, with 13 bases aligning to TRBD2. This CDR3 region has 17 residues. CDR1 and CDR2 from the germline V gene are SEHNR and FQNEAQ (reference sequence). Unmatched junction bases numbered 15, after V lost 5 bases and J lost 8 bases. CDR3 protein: CASSPRILAGGPIKQYF. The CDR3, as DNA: TGTGCCAGCAGCCCGAGAATACTAGCGGGAGGGCCTATCAAGCAGTACTTC.

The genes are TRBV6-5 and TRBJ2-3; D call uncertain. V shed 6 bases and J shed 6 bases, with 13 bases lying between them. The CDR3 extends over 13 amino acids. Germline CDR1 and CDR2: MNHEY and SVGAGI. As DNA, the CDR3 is TGTGCCAGCAGCCGAAGAGGTCCTGATACGCAGTATTTT. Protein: CASSRRGPDTQYF.

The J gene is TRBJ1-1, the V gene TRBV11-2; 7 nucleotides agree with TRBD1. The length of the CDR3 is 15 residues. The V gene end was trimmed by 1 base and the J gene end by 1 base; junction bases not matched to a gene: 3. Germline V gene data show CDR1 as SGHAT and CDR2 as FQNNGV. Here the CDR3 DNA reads TGTGCCAGCAGCTTAGGGGACAGCCAGAACACTGAAGCTTTCTTT. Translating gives CASSLGDSQNTEAFF.

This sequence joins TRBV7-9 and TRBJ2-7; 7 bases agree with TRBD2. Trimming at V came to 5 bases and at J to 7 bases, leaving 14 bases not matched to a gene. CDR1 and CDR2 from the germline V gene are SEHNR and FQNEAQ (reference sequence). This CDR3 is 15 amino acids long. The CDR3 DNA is TGTGCCAGCAGCCCACGGGCGGGAGTAGGATGGGAGCAGTACTTC. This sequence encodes CASSPRAGVGWEQYF. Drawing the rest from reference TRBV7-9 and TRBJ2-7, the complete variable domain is DTGVSQNPRHKITKRGQNVTFRCDPISEHNRLYWYRQTLGQGPEFLTYFQNEAQLEKSRLLSDRFSAERPKGSFSTLEIQRTEQGDSAMYLCASSPRAGVGWEQYFGPGTRLTVT.

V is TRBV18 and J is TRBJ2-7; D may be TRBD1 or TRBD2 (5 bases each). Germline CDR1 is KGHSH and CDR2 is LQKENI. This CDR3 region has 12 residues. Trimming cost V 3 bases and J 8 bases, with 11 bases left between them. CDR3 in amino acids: CASSPGVDQQYF. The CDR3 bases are TGTGCCAGCTCACCGGGGGTTGATCAGCAGTACTTC. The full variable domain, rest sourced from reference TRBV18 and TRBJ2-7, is NAGVMQNPRHLVRRRGQEARLRCSPMKGHSHVYWYRQLPEEGLKFMVYLQKENIIDESGMPKERFSAEFPKEGPSILRIQQVVRGDSAAYFCASSPGVDQQYFGPGTRLTVT.

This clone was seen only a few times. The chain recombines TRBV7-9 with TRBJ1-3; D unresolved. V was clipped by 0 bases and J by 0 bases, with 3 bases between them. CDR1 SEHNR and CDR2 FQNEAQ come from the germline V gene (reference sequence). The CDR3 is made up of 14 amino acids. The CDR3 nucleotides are TGTGCCAGCAGCTTAGCCGGCTCTGGAAACACCATATATTTT. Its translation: CASSLAGSGNTIYF.

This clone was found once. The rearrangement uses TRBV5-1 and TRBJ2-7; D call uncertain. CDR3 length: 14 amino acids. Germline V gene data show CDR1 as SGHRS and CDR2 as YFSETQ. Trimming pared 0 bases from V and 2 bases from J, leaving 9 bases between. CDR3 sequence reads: CASSLDPIAYEQYF. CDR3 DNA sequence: TGCGCCAGCAGCTTGGACCCTATAGCCTACGAGCAGTACTTC.

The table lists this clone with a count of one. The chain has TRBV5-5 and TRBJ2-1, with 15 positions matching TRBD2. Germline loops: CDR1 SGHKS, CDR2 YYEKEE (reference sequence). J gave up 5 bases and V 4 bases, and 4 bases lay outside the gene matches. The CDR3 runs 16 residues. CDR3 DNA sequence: TGTGCCAGCAGCCCTGGGACTAGCGGGAGGAACAATGAGCAGTTCTTC. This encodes CASSPGTSGRNNEQFF.

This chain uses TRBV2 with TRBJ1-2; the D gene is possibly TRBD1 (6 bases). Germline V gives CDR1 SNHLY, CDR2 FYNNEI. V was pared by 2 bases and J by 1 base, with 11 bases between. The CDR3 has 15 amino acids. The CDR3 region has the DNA TGTGCCAGCAGTGAAATACAGGGTGTTAACTATGGCTACACCTTC. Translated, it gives CASSEIQGVNYGYTF.

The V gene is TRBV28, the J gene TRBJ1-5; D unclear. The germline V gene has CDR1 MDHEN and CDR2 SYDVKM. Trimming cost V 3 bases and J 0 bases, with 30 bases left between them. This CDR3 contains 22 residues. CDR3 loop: CASSFSLVPGGTPRGSNQPQHF. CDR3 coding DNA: TGTGCCAGCAGTTTTTCTCTGGTACCGGGCGGAACACCGCGTGGTAGCAATCAGCCCCAGCATTTT.

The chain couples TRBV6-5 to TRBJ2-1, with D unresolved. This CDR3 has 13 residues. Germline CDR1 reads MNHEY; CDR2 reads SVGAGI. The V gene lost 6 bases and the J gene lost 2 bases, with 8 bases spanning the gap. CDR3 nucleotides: TGTGCCAGCAGGTCCCGGGCCTACAATGAGCAGTTCTTC. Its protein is CASRSRAYNEQFF.

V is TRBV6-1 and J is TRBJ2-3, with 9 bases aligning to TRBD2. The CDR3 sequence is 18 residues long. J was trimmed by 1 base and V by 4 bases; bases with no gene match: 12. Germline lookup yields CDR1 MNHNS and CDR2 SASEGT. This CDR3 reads CASSVLGGRAVGTDTQYF. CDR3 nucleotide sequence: TGTGCCAGCAGTGTGCTTGGCGGGAGGGCCGTGGGCACAGATACGCAGTATTTT.

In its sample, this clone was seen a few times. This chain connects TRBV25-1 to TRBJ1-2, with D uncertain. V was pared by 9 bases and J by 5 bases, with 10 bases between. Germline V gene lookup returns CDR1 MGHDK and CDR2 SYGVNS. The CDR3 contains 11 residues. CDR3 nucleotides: TGTGCCAGTTTTACAGAATATGGCTACACCTTC. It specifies CASFTEYGYTF.

This CDR3 is CASSLVSGTSGELFF. Here the CDR3 DNA reads TGTGCCAGCAGCTTAGTCAGCGGGACGAGCGGGGAGCTGTTTTTT. The chain links TRBV7-6 to TRBJ2-2; 7 bases map to TRBD2. This CDR3 is built from 15 residues. V shed 1 base, J shed 7 bases, and the junction held 6 bases outside the gene matches. From germline, CDR1 is SGHVS and CDR2 FNYEAQ.

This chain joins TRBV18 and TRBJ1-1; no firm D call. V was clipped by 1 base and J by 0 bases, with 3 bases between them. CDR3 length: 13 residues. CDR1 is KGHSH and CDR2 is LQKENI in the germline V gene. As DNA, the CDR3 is TGTGCCAGCTCACCACAGATGAACACTGAAGCTTTCTTT. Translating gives CASSPQMNTEAFF.

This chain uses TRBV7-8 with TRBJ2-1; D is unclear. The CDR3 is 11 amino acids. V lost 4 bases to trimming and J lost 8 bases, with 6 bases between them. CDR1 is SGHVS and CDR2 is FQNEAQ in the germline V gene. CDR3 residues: CASSSIDEQFF. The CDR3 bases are TGTGCCAGCAGCTCCATAGATGAGCAGTTCTTC.

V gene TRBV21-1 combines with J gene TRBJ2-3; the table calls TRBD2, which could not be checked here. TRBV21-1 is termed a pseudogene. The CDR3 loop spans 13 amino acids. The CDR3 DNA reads TGTGCCAGCGCTGGACTAGACACAGATACGCAGTATTTT. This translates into CASAGLDTDTQYF.

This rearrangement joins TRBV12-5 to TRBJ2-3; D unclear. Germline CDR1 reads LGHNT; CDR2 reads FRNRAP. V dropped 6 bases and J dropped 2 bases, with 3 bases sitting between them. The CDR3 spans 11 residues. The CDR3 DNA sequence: TGTGCTAGTGGCCTCACAGATACGCAGTATTTT. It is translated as CASGLTDTQYF.

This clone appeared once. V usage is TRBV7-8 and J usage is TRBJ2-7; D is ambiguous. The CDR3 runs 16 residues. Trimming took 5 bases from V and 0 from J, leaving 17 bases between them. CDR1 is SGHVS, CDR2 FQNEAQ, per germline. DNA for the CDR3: TGTGCCAGCAGCCTTCAACGTCTGGATTACTCCTACGAGCAGTACTTC. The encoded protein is CASSLQRLDYSYEQYF.

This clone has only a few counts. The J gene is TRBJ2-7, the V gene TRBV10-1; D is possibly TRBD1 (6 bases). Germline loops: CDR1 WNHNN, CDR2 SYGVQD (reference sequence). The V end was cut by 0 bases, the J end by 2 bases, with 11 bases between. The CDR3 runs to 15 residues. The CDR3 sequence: CASSESQGGAYEQYF. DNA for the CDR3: TGCGCCAGCAGTGAGTCCCAAGGGGGTGCCTACGAGCAGTACTTC.

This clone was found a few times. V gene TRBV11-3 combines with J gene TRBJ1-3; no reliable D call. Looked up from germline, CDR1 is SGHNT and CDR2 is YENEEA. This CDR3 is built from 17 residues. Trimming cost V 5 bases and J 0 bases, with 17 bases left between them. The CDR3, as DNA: TGTGCCAGCAGCCACCCTCGGGCGCGGAGCTCTGGAAACACCATATATTTT. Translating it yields CASSHPRARSSGNTIYF.

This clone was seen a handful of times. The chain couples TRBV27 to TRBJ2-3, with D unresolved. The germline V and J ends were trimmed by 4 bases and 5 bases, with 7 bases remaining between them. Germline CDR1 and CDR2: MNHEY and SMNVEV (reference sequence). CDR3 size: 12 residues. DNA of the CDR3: TGTGCCAGCAGTTCGGGTAGAGATACGCAGTATTTT. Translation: CASSSGRDTQYF.

CDR3 DNA sequence: TGTGCCACCGGATCTCTAGCAACGGTATTCCATGAGCAGTTCTTC. Translating it yields CATGSLATVFHEQFF. The chain couples TRBV19 to TRBJ2-1; D possibly corresponds to TRBD2 (5 bases). This CDR3 is built from 15 residues. Trimming removed 10 bases at V and 8 bases at J, with 24 bases between. Per the germline V gene, CDR1 is LNHDA and CDR2 is SQIVND (reference sequence).

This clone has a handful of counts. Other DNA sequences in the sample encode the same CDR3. The CDR3 nucleotides read TGTGCCAGCAGTTTAGGCCCTGGAAACACCATATATTTT. The encoded protein is CASSLGPGNTIYF. The chain is built from TRBV27 and TRBJ1-3; D uncertain. Deletions cut 2 bases from V and 2 bases from J, with 4 bases between. The CDR3 spans 13 residues. Looked up from germline, CDR1 is MNHEY and CDR2 is SMNVEV (reference sequence).

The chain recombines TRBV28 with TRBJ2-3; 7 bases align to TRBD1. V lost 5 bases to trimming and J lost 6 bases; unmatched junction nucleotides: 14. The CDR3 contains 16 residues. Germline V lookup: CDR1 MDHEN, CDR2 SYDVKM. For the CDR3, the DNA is TGTGCCAGCAGTCTGCCGACAGGGATGGGTGCGGATACGCAGTATTTT. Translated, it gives CASSLPTGMGADTQYF. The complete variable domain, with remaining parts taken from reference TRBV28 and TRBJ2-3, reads DVKVTQSSRYLVKRTGEKVFLECVQDMDHENMFWYRQDPGLGLRLIYFSYDVKMKEKGDIPEGYSVSREKKERFSLILESASTNQTSMYLCASSLPTGMGADTQYFGPGTRLTVL.

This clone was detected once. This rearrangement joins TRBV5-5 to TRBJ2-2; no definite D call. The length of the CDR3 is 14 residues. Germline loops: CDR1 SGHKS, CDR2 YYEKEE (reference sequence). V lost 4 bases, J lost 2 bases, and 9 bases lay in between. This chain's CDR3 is CASSRLLNTGELFF. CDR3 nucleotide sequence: TGTGCCAGCAGCCGACTTCTAAACACCGGGGAGCTGTTTTTT. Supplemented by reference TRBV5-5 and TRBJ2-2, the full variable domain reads DAGVTQSPTHLIKTRGQQVTLRCSPISGHKSVSWYQQVLGQGPQFIFQYYEKEERGRGNFPDRFSARQFPNYSSELNVNALLLGDSALYLCASSRLLNTGELFFGEGSRLTVL.